This TCR beta chain was recorded in a study of glioma-infiltrating T cells after dendritic cell vaccination. About the study: Patients had newly diagnosed or recurrent glioblastoma and received dendritic cell vaccines. Autologous tumor lysate-pulsed dendritic cell vaccination was given between the early 2000s and the early 2010s. Notes on the study in general: Few patients contributed both blood and tumor specimens.

Patients had residual fresh-frozen tumor tissue and more than two years of survival data. TCRdb's copy holds only in-frame clones and misses some; the assay was immunoSEQ multiplex PCR. The sample holds about 49,000 clones, around 86% seen once. Between the trimmed V and J ends, which lost 3 bases and 2 bases, there was a span of 10 bases. From germline, CDR1 is ENHRY and CDR2 SYGVKD. CDR3 length equals 14 residues. The sample holds a few counts of this clone. The antigen is unknown. V and J are TRBV10-3 and TRBJ1-2; tentative D call: TRBD1 (5 bases). The sample here was blood, taken before dendritic cell vaccination. The TCR comes from a human donor with glioblastoma. This CDR3 reads CAISDGRQNYGYTF. CDR3 nucleotide sequence: TGTGCCATCAGTGATGGCAGACAGAACTATGGCTACACCTTC.